One TCR beta chain is described in this entry. Its antigen is currently unknown. Reverse transcription used 0.5 to 1 ug RNA and random hexamers. TCRdb ran MiXCR on the immunoSEQ multiplex PCR reads and lists one entry per CDR3 protein. Of 80,000 or so distinct CDR3 sequences listed, about 92% are singletons. Negative isolation was used for CD8+ and CD4+ T cells and FACS enrichment for TEMRA cells. This sample is drawn from a study of CD8 T cells in Susac syndrome. About the research overall: Among sequenced Susac syndrome patients, over 5 had active disease and about eight were in remission.

Notes on the study in general: Within Susac syndrome CD4+ T cell repertoires, clonal expansion was not evident.

Trimming took 5 bases from V and 4 from J, leaving 7 bases between them. This CDR3 contains 12 residues. In germline, CDR1 is SGHTA, CDR2 FQGNSA. Sequences were obtained from CD4+ T cells from PBMCs. The J gene is TRBJ2-3, the V gene TRBV7-2; D is ambiguous. This sequence was found in a human donor with Susac syndrome. DNA for the CDR3: TGTGCCAGCAGCCCGCAGGCAGATACGCAGTATTTT. Translation: CASSPQADTQYF.